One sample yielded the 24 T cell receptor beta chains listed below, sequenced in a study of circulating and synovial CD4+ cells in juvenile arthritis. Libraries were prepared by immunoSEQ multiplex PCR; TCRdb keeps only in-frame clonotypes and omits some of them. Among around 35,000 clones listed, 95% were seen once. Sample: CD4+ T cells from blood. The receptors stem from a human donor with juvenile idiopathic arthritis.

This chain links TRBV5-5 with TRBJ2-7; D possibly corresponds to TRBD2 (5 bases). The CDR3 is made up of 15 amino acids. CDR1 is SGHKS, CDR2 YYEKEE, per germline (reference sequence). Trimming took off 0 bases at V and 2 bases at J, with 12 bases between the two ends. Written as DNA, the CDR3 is TGTGCCAGCAGCTTGGTGCCCGGGAAAGCCTACGAGCAGTACTTC. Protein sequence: CASSLVPGKAYEQYF.

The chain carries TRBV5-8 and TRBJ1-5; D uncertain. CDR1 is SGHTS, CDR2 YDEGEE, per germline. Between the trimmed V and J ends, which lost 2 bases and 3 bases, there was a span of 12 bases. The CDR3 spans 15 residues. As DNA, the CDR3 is TGTGCCAGCAGCTTTTCTCGAGTTATCAATCAGCCCCAGCATTTT. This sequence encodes CASSFSRVINQPQHF.

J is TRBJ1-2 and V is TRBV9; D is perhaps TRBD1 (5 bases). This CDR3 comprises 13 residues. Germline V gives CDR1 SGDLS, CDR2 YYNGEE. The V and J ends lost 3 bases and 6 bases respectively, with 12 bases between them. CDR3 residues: CASSAQGLHGYTF. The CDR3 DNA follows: TGTGCCAGCAGCGCCCAGGGACTCCATGGCTACACCTTC.

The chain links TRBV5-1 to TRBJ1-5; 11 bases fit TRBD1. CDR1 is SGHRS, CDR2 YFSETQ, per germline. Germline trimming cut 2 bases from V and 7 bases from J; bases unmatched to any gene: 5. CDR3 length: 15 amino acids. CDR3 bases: TGCGCCAGCAGCTTAGGGGACAGGGGGAACCAGCCCCAGCATTTT. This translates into CASSLGDRGNQPQHF.

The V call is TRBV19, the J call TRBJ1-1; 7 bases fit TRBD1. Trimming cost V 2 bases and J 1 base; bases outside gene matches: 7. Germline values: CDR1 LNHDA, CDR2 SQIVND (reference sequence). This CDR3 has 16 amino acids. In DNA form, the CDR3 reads TGTGCCAGTAGTATATATACAGGGGCGAGGAACACTGAAGCTTTCTTT. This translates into CASSIYTGARNTEAFF. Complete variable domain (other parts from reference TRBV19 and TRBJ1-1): DGGITQSPKYLFRKEGQNVTLSCEQNLNHDAMYWYRQDPGQGLRLIYYSQIVNDFQKGDIAEGYSVSREKKESFPLTVTSAQKNPTAFYLCASSIYTGARNTEAFFGQGTRLTVV.

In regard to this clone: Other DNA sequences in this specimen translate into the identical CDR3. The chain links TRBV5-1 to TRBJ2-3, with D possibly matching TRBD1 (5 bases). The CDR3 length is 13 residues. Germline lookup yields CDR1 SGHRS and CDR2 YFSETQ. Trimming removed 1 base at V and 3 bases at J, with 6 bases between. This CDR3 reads CASSLQGTDTQYF. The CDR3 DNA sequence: TGCGCCAGCAGCTTGCAGGGAACAGATACGCAGTATTTT.

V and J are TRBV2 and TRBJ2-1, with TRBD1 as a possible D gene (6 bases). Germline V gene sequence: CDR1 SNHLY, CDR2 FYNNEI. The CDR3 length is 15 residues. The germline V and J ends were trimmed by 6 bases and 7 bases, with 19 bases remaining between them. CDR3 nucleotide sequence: TGTGCCAGCAGGTACAAGGGGGTAGATGGGAATGAGCAGTTCTTC. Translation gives CASRYKGVDGNEQFF.

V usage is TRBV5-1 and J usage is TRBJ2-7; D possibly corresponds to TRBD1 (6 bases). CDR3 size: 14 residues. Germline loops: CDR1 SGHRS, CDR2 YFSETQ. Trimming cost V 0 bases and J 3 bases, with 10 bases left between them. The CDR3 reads CASSLEGRGYEQYF. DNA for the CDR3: TGCGCCAGCAGCTTGGAGGGCAGGGGCTACGAGCAGTACTTC.

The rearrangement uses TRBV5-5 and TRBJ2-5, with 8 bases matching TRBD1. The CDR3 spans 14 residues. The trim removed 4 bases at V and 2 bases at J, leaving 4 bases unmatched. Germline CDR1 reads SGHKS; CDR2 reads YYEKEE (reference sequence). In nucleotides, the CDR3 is TGTGCCAGCAGCGGGTGGACAGGGCAAGAGACCCAGTACTTC. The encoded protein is CASSGWTGQETQYF.

CDR3 amino acids: CASTSFTDTQYF. The CDR3 DNA reads as TGTGCCAGCACTTCCTTCACAGATACGCAGTATTTT. The chain uses TRBV6-1 and TRBJ2-3, with D uncertain. The CDR3 contains 12 residues. The V end was cut by 7 bases, the J end by 2 bases, with 7 bases between. CDR1 is MNHNS, CDR2 SASEGT, per germline.

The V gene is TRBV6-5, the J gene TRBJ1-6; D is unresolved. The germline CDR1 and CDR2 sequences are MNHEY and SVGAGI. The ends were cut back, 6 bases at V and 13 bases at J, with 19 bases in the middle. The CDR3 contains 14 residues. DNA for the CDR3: TGTGCCAGCAGCCTTTTCAGAGGAGGGTCCCCCCTCCACTTT. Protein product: CASSLFRGGSPLHF.

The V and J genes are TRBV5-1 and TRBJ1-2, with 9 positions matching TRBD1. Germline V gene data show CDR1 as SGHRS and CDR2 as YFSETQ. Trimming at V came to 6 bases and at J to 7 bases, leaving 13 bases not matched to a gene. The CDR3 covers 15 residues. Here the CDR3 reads CASTNRDRANAGYTF. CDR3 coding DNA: TGCGCCAGCACTAACCGGGACAGGGCTAATGCTGGCTACACCTTC.

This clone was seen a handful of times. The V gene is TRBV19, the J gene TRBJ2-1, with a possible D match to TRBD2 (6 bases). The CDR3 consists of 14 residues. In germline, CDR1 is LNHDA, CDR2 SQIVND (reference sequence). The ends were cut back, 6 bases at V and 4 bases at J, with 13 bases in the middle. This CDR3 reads CASRTEGTYNEQFF. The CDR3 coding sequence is TGTGCCAGTAGGACGGAGGGAACTTACAATGAGCAGTTCTTC.

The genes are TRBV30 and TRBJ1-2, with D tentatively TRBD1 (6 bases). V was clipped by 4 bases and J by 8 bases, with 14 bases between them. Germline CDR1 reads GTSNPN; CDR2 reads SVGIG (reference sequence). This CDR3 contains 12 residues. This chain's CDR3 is CAWTQIGGGYTF. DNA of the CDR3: TGTGCCTGGACCCAAATAGGGGGAGGCTACACCTTC. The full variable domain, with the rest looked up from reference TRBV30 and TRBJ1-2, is SQTIHQWPATLVQPVGSPLSLECTVEGTSNPNLYWYRQAAGRGLQLLFYSVGIGQISSEVPQNLSASRPQDRQFILSSKKLLLSDSGFYLCAWTQIGGGYTFGSGTRLTVV.

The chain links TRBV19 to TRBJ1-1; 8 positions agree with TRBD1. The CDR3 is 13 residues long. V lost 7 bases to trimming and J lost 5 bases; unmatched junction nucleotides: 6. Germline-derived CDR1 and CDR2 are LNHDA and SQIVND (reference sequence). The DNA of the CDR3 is TGTGCCAGTATTCGTGACAGGGGAACTGAAGCTTTCTTT. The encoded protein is CASIRDRGTEAFF.

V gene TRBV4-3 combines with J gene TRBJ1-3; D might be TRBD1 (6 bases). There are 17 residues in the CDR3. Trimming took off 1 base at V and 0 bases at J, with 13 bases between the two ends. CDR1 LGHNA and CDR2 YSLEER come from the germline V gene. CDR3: CASSQGGGLSSGNTIYF. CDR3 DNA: TGCGCCAGCAGCCAAGGCGGGGGCCTATCCTCTGGAAACACCATATATTTT.

CDR3 sequence: CASSLSVYYGYTF. CDR3 DNA sequence: TGCGCCAGCAGCTTGTCCGTATACTATGGCTACACCTTC. This rearrangement joins TRBV5-1 to TRBJ1-2; D call uncertain. CDR3 length equals 13 residues. The germline V and J ends were trimmed by 1 base and 3 bases, with 7 bases remaining between them. Germline V CDR1 and CDR2: SGHRS, YFSETQ.

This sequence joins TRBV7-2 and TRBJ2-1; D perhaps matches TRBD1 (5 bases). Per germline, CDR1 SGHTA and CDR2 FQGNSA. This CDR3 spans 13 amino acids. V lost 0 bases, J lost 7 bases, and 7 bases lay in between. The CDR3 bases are TGTGCCAGCAGCTTAGCAGGGGTTAATGAGCAGTTCTTC. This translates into CASSLAGVNEQFF.

The DNA for the CDR3 is TGTGCCAGCATAACAGGGGGGGGGCCCGGGCTCGGCGAGCAGTACTTC. Its protein product is CASITGGGPGLGEQYF. The rearrangement uses TRBV2 and TRBJ2-7, with a weak D call TRBD1 (8 bases). The CDR3 loop spans 16 amino acids. Trimming pared 7 bases from V and 6 bases from J, leaving 25 bases between. The germline CDR1 and CDR2 sequences are SNHLY and FYNNEI.

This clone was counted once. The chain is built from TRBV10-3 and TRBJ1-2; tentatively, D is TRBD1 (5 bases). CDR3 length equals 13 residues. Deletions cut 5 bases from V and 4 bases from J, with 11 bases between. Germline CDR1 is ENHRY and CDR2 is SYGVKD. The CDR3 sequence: CAISSDSFYGYTF. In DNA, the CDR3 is TGTGCCATCAGTTCCGACAGCTTCTATGGCTACACCTTC.

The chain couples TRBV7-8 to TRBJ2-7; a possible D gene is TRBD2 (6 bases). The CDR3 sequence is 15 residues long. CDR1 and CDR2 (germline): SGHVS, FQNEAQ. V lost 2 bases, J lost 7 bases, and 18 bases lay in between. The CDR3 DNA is TGTGCCAGCAGCTTAACCCCGAACACTGCGGGAGAGCAGTACTTC. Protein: CASSLTPNTAGEQYF.

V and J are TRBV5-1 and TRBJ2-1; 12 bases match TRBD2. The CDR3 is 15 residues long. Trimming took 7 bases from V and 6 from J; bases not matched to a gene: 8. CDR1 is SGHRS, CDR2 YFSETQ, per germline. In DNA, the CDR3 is TGCGCCAGCTCGAGACTAGCGGGGGACCCCAATGAGCAGTTCTTC. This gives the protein CASSRLAGDPNEQFF.

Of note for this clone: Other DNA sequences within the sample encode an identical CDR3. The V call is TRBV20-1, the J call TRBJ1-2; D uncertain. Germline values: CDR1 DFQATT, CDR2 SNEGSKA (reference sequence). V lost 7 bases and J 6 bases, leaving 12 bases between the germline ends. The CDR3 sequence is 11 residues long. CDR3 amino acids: CSEPTDNGYTF. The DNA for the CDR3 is TGCAGTGAGCCAACAGACAATGGCTACACCTTC.

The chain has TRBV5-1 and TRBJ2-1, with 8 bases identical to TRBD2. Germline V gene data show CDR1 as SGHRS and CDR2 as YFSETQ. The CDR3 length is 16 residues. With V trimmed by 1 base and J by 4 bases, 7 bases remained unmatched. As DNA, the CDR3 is TGCGCCAGCAGCTTGATCGGGCGGGAGGCATACAATGAGCAGTTCTTC. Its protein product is CASSLIGREAYNEQFF.